This T cell receptor (beta chain) emerged from a study of beta chain features in type 1 diabetes. Overall study results and limits: For Type 1 diabetes patients, all four CD4+ subsets carried TCRB CDR3s that were moderately but significantly shorter.

The investigators reverse transcribed all of the isolated RNA, so they sequenced expressed TCRB transcripts. The repertoire was sequenced with immunoSEQ multiplex PCR; TCRdb's copy has only in-frame clones and lacks some. The sample holds roughly 330,000 clones; approximately 10% are singletons and the top ten take around 0.015%. V shed 0 bases, J shed 6 bases, and the junction held 4 bases outside the gene matches. Germline V gene data show CDR1 as LGHNA and CDR2 as YNFKEQ. The CDR3 spans 15 residues. This clone has only a few counts. What it recognizes is unknown. A CD45RO/CCR7/CD25/CD127/CD95/CD27 panel sorted naive, central memory, regulatory and stem cell-like memory CD4+ cells.

The V gene is TRBV4-2, the J gene TRBJ1-5, with 8 bases fitting TRBD1. Sequencing was performed on naive CD4+ T cells from blood. The sequence derives from a woman in her 30s in good health. The CDR3 sequence: CASSQEGQGAQPQHF. In DNA form, the CDR3 reads TGTGCCAGCAGCCAAGAGGGCCAGGGGGCTCAGCCCCAGCATTTT.